This TCR beta chain was sequenced in a study of T cell responses to AZD1222 COVID-19 vaccine. This clone has only one observation. Its specificity is unknown. The CDR3 is 14 residues long. The V and J ends lost 0 bases and 5 bases respectively, with 11 bases between them. Germline assignment: CDR1 SGDLS and CDR2 YYNGEE. Findings and caveats of the study: It should be noted that donors were predominantly white British and more often female, and clonal diversity was possibly underestimated. There were repertoire samples only from the period after the peak T cell response. Across the whole spike, CD4 TCRs peaked at regions 160-218 and 743-854.

Sequenced by immunoSEQ multiplex PCR; TCRdb stores in-frame clones only, minus some. The table lists more than 90,000 clones, about nine tenths of them singletons. V and J are TRBV9 and TRBJ1-1, with D perhaps matching TRBD1 (5 bases). This material consisted of peripheral blood, taken on day 0 of AZD1222 vaccination. The TCR comes from an adult in good health. The CDR3 spells CASSVEEGLTEAFF. The CDR3 DNA follows: TGTGCCAGCAGCGTAGAAGAGGGGCTGACTGAAGCTTTCTTT.